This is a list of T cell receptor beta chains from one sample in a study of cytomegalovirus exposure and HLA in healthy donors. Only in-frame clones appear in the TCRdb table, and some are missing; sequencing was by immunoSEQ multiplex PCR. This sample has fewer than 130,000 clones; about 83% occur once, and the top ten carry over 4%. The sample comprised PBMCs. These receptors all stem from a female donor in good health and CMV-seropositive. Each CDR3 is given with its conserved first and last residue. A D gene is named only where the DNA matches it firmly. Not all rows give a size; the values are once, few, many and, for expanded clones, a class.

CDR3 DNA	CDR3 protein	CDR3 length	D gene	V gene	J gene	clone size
TGTGCCAGCAGTCCCCCTAGGGCGGGACTAGATACGCAGTATTTT	CASSPPRAGLDTQYF	15	NA	TRBV7-8	TRBJ2-3	NA
TGTGCCAGCTCACGAACCGGCGACAGGGGCAAATGGGACACCATATATTTT	CASSRTGDRGKWDTIYF	17	TRBD1	TRBV18	TRBJ1-3	NA
TGTGCCAGCAGCTATCGGGGAGGTCGCAATGAGCAGTTCTTC	CASSYRGGRNEQFF	14	NA	TRBV7-2	TRBJ2-1	few
TGTGCCAGCAGTTACTCGGGGGGGGTTCAGCCCCAGCATTTT	CASSYSGGVQPQHF	14	NA	TRBV6-6	TRBJ1-5	NA
TGTGCCACGGGCCTAGGGGCGTCTGGAAACACCATATATTTT	CATGLGASGNTIYF	14	NA	TRBV10-3	TRBJ1-3	NA
TGTGCCAGCAGCAACAGACTAGCGGGGGGGCCGGATACGCAGTATTTT	CASSNRLAGGPDTQYF	16	TRBD2	TRBV7-6	TRBJ2-3	NA
TGTGCCAGCAGCTTAGGGTCAGGGGGTACTGGCTACACCTTC	CASSLGSGGTGYTF	14	TRBD1	TRBV7-3	TRBJ1-2	NA
TGTGCCAGCAGTCGTGAACCAGGCCTGGGGACCCAGTACTTC	CASSREPGLGTQYF	14	NA	TRBV11-2	TRBJ2-5	few
TGTGCCAGCAGCGCGGACAGGGATAAGTCCGGGGAGCTGTTTTTT	CASSADRDKSGELFF	15	TRBD1	TRBV9	TRBJ2-2	NA
TGCGCCAGCAGCTCCGGACTAGCGGCCGTACCCTTAAACATTCAGTACTTC	CASSSGLAAVPLNIQYF	17	TRBD2	TRBV5-1	TRBJ2-4	NA
TGTGCCAGCAGCATACGACAGGGAAACACCGGGGAGCTGTTTTTT	CASSIRQGNTGELFF	15	TRBD1	TRBV11-2	TRBJ2-2	NA
TGTGCCAGCAGCCTACTAGCGGGAGGGTACAATGAGCAGTTCTTC	CASSLLAGGYNEQFF	15	TRBD2	TRBV9	TRBJ2-1	NA
TGTGCCAGTATAGGGGATGCCTACAATGAGCAGTTCTTC	CASIGDAYNEQFF	13	NA	TRBV6-5	TRBJ2-1	NA
TGTGCCAGCAGCTCCCCGGACAGGCCCAATAATCAGCCCCAGCATTTT	CASSSPDRPNNQPQHF	16	TRBD1	TRBV28	TRBJ1-5	once
TGTGCCAGCAGCTTAGCTGGCGGGAAAGAGACCCAGTACTTC	CASSLAGGKETQYF	14	NA	TRBV11-3	TRBJ2-5	NA
TGTGCCAGTTACAGACTAGCGGGAGTGAATGAGCAGTTCTTC	CASYRLAGVNEQFF	14	TRBD2	TRBV18	TRBJ2-1	NA
TGTGCCAGCAGTGATTCTAGCGTGTTCACAGATACGCAGTATTTT	CASSDSSVFTDTQYF	15	NA	TRBV2	TRBJ2-3	few
TGTGCCAGCAGCTCGGACAGGAATCAGCCCCAGCATTTT	CASSSDRNQPQHF	13	TRBD1	TRBV7-2	TRBJ1-5	once
TGCGCCAGCAGCGAGGGACAGGGGGCCGGGAACACTGAAGCTTTCTTT	CASSEGQGAGNTEAFF	16	TRBD1	TRBV5-1	TRBJ1-1	NA
TGTGCCAGCAGCAAAGAGAGACAGTCACTACCCAATCAGCCCCAGCATTTT	CASSKERQSLPNQPQHF	17	NA	TRBV21-1	TRBJ1-5	NA
TGTGCCAGTAGTACGACAGCCAACCAAGAGACCCAGTACTTC	CASSTTANQETQYF	14	NA	TRBV19	TRBJ2-5	NA
TGTGCCAGCAGCCGCCACAACTCTGGAAACACCATATATTTT	CASSRHNSGNTIYF	14	NA	TRBV11-2	TRBJ1-3	NA
TGTGCCTGGGACAGGGGGAGCTCCTATAATTCACCCCTCCACTTT	CAWDRGSSYNSPLHF	15	TRBD1	TRBV30	TRBJ1-6	NA
TGTGCCAGCGCTCGAGCGACAGGGAATGGCTATGGCTACACCTTC	CASARATGNGYGYTF	15	TRBD1	TRBV9	TRBJ1-2	NA
TGTGCCAGCAGTTACACGGTGACAGCCTACGAGCAGTACTTC	CASSYTVTAYEQYF	14	NA	TRBV6-5	TRBJ2-7	NA
TGTGCCAGCAGCATGGGACTAGCGCTGGAGACCCAGTACTTC	CASSMGLALETQYF	14	TRBD2	TRBV7-2	TRBJ2-5	once
TGTGCCAGTAGTATTGATTCTAGCGGGAGAAACACCGGGGAGCTGTTTTTT	CASSIDSSGRNTGELFF	17	TRBD2	TRBV19	TRBJ2-2	NA
TGTGCCAGCAGCCTCGGGAGAAGCTCCTACAATGAGCAGTTCTTC	CASSLGRSSYNEQFF	15	NA	TRBV5-5	TRBJ2-1	NA
TGTGCCAGCAGCTTAATGGGGGCGAACACTGAAGCTTTCTTT	CASSLMGANTEAFF	14	NA	TRBV7-3	TRBJ1-1	NA